Described below is a single T cell receptor beta chain sequence and its context. Its antigen is still unknown. This sample is drawn from a study of vaccination effects on CD4 cells after COVID-19. The length of the CDR3 is 14 residues. The germline gives CDR1 SGDLS, CDR2 YYNGEE. With 3 bases clipped from V and 4 bases from J, the junction kept 3 bases outside the gene matches. TCRdb's table, derived via immunoSEQ multiplex PCR, lists solely in-frame clones and lacks some. The sample has roughly 52,000 clones; 70% are singletons. Antigen-specific CD4+ T cells were first expanded with viral peptide pools by the ViraFEST assay and only then sequenced. It was after around 10 days of culture that CD4+ T cells were isolated. Testing of the vaccine recipients showed negative nucleocapsid antibodies and no prior SARS-CoV-2 infection.

The sample consisted of CD4+ T cells from PBMCs cultured with SARS-CoV-2 spike peptides, taken before COVID-19 vaccination. The TCR was taken from a human donor who received a COVID-19 vaccine. The V call is TRBV9, the J call TRBJ1-2, with 10 bases fitting TRBD1. The CDR3 nucleotides are TGTGCCAGCAGCGGCGGGGACAGGGGCTATGGCTACACCTTC. This codes for CASSGGDRGYGYTF. The full variable domain, rest sourced from reference TRBV9 and TRBJ1-2, is DSGVTQTPKHLITATGQRVTLRCSPRSGDLSVYWYQQSLDQGLQFLIQYYNGEERAKGNILERFSAQQFPDLHSELNLSSLELGDSALYFCASSGGDRGYGYTFGSGTRLTVV.